A single sample gave rise to the 32 T cell receptor beta chains below, sequenced in a study of cytomegalovirus exposure and HLA in healthy donors. A multiplex PCR was run with 60 Vbeta primers and 13 Jbeta primers. The table came from immunoSEQ multiplex PCR; TCRdb's copy has only in-frame clones and leaves some out. The table lists approximately 200,000 clones, approximately 80% of them singletons. Sequencing was carried out using PBMCs. The receptors stem from a boy aged 2 to 10 in good health and CMV-seronegative.

This clone was detected once. This rearrangement joins TRBV7-9 to TRBJ1-1; TRBD1 aligns across 9 bases. Germline V CDR1 and CDR2: SEHNR, FQNEAQ (reference sequence). V gave up 4 bases and J gave up 3 bases; unmatched junction bases: 6. The CDR3 runs to 15 residues. The CDR3: CASSSRDRVDTEAFF. The CDR3 DNA reads TGTGCCAGCAGCTCAAGGGACAGGGTGGACACTGAAGCTTTCTTT. The full variable domain, its missing parts supplied by reference TRBV7-9 and TRBJ1-1, is DTGVSQNPRHKITKRGQNVTFRCDPISEHNRLYWYRQTLGQGPEFLTYFQNEAQLEKSRLLSDRFSAERPKGSFSTLEIQRTEQGDSAMYLCASSSRDRVDTEAFFGQGTRLTVV.

The V gene is TRBV7-9, the J gene TRBJ1-3; possibly TRBD2 for D (6 bases). The DNA end favors TRBJ2-2, so the J call may be wrong. The CDR3 consists of 16 residues. Germline V lookup: CDR1 SEHNR, CDR2 FQNEAQ (reference sequence). The CDR3 DNA follows: TGTGCCAGCACCCCAACCGGGACTCGGAACACCGGGGAGCTGTTTTTT. Residues: CASTPTGTRNTGELFF.

The chain uses TRBV7-2 and TRBJ2-5; a weak D match, TRBD1 (6 bases). With the DNA end fitting TRBJ2-7 better, the J assignment may be wrong. Germline CDR1 reads SGHTA; CDR2 reads FQGNSA. This CDR3 has 14 amino acids. The CDR3 bases are TGTGCCAGCAGCCCTGACAGGAGCTCCTACGAGCAGTACTTC. It yields the protein CASSPDRSSYEQYF.

This clone was seen once. V gene TRBV4-3 combines with J gene TRBJ2-4; 7 bases are shared with TRBD2. The germline CDR1 and CDR2 sequences are LGHNA and YSLEER. The J segment lost 0 bases and the V segment lost 1 base, leaving 9 bases of the junction unmatched. This CDR3 is built from 18 residues. In DNA form, the CDR3 reads TGCGCCAGCAGCCAAGCCACGGGGGAGGGACTAGCCAAAAACATTCAGTACTTC. Encoded protein: CASSQATGEGLAKNIQYF.

The V call is TRBV30, the J call TRBJ1-6, with 7 bases lining up with TRBD1. V lost 1 base and J lost 7; bases outside the gene matches: 1. There are 13 residues in the CDR3. Germline values: CDR1 GTSNPN, CDR2 SVGIG (reference sequence). CDR3 DNA sequence: TGTGCCTGGAGTGGACAGGGCAATTCACCCCTCCACTTT. It is translated as CAWSGQGNSPLHF.

The V call is TRBV2, the J call TRBJ2-1; TRBD2 aligns across 9 bases. V gave up 1 base and J gave up 8 bases; unmatched junction bases: 12. Germline V CDR1 and CDR2: SNHLY, FYNNEI. The CDR3 runs 17 residues. CDR3 in DNA: TGTGCCAGCAGTGAAGGAACGCGGGGGGGCGGGCTACATGAGCAGTTCTTC. Amino acid sequence: CASSEGTRGGGLHEQFF.

The V and J genes are TRBV6-6 and TRBJ1-1, with TRBD1 identical over 7 bases. The CDR3 extends over 15 amino acids. The germline CDR1 and CDR2 sequences are MNHNY and SVGAGI (reference sequence). V was clipped by 0 bases and J by 2 bases; unmatched bases: 3. DNA of the CDR3: TGTGCCAGCAGTTACTCCGGGACAGAAAACACTGAAGCTTTCTTT. It yields the protein CASSYSGTENTEAFF.

V is TRBV11-3 and J is TRBJ2-6, with D uncertain. The CDR3 is 15 amino acids. V was pared by 2 bases and J by 0 bases, with 5 bases between. Germline V lookup: CDR1 SGHNT, CDR2 YENEEA. The CDR3 spells CASSLSYSGANVLTF. Here the CDR3 DNA reads TGTGCCAGCAGCTTAAGCTACTCTGGGGCCAACGTCCTGACTTTC.

V and J are TRBV10-3 and TRBJ2-1, with D maybe TRBD2 (5 bases). The V end was cut by 6 bases, the J end by 7 bases, with 25 bases between. The V gene's germline CDR1 is ENHRY and CDR2 SYGVKD. The CDR3 has 17 residues. The CDR3: CAISYDPDYSWGNEQFF. In nucleotides, the CDR3 is TGTGCCATCAGCTATGACCCTGACTACAGCTGGGGTAATGAGCAGTTCTTC.

The rearrangement uses TRBV13 and TRBJ1-2, with 12 bases that match TRBD1. CDR3 length: 15 amino acids. CDR1 is PRHDT, CDR2 FYEKMQ, per germline (reference sequence). V shed 3 bases and J 8 bases; nucleotides not matched to a gene: 7. CDR3 coding DNA: TGTGCCAGCAGCTTGCCGGGACAGGGGGCGCGCGGCTACACCTTC. Translated: CASSLPGQGARGYTF.

This clone turned up a few times. The V and J genes are TRBV2 and TRBJ1-3; the D is unclear. Germline CDR1 SNHLY, CDR2 FYNNEI. This CDR3 comprises 13 residues. The V end lost 7 bases, the J end lost 8 bases, and 15 bases lay between the germline ends. The CDR3 DNA reads as TGTGCCAGCACCCTAGACCTTCAAGACACCATATATTTT. Translation: CASTLDLQDTIYF.

The chain carries TRBV2 and TRBJ1-4, with 8 bases that match TRBD1. Trimming at V came to 9 bases and at J to 7 bases, leaving 10 bases not matched to a gene. The germline gives CDR1 SNHLY, CDR2 FYNNEI. This CDR3 is 14 amino acids long. The CDR3 region is CASSRGTGGEKLFF. CDR3 nucleotides: TGTGCCAGTTCGAGGGGGACAGGTGGTGAAAAACTGTTTTTT.

The chain employs TRBV6-5 and TRBJ2-5; 8 positions match TRBD2. V was pared by 6 bases and J by 2 bases, with 2 bases of the junction left unmatched. The CDR3 is made up of 13 amino acids. The germline gives CDR1 MNHEY, CDR2 SVGAGI. In DNA, the CDR3 is TGTGCCAGCAGGCCTAGCGGGCAAGAGACCCAGTACTTC. It is translated as CASRPSGQETQYF.

This chain uses TRBV2 with TRBJ1-4, with D possibly being TRBD1 (6 bases). The V gene's germline CDR1 is SNHLY and CDR2 FYNNEI. Trimming took 9 bases from V and 8 from J, leaving 16 bases between them. The CDR3 covers 13 residues. CDR3 region: CASGRGSREKLFF. The CDR3 coding sequence is TGTGCCAGTGGAAGGGGGAGTCGAGAAAAACTGTTTTTT.

In DNA form, the CDR3 reads TGTGCCAGCAGCTTAGCGTCTAGCGGGGGAGAGACCCAGTACTTC. This encodes CASSLASSGGETQYF. The chain has TRBV7-2 and TRBJ2-5, with 10 bases that match TRBD2. The CDR3 totals 15 residues. With V trimmed by 0 bases and J by 4 bases, 2 bases remained unmatched. Germline CDR1 and CDR2: SGHTA and FQGNSA. The complete variable domain, with remaining parts taken from reference TRBV7-2 and TRBJ2-5, reads GAGVSQSPSNKVTEKGKDVELRCDPISGHTALYWYRQSLGQGLEFLIYFQGNSAPDKSGLPSDRFSAERTGGSVSTLTIQRTQQEDSAVYLCASSLASSGGETQYFGPGTRLLVL.

The chain couples TRBV7-2 to TRBJ2-2; perhaps TRBD2 as D (6 bases). Germline values: CDR1 SGHTA, CDR2 FQGNSA. Trimming took off 2 bases at V and 2 bases at J, with 12 bases between the two ends. The CDR3 is 16 amino acids. The CDR3 region is CASSLSLAINTGELFF. CDR3 bases: TGTGCCAGCAGCTTATCCCTAGCGATCAACACCGGGGAGCTGTTTTTT. Looking up the rest from reference TRBV7-2 and TRBJ2-2 gives the full variable domain: GAGVSQSPSNKVTEKGKDVELRCDPISGHTALYWYRQSLGQGLEFLIYFQGNSAPDKSGLPSDRFSAERTGGSVSTLTIQRTQQEDSAVYLCASSLSLAINTGELFFGEGSRLTVL.

The chain combines TRBV4-1 with TRBJ2-5; D may be TRBD2 (5 bases). The CDR3 has 19 amino acids. Looked up from germline, CDR1 is MGHRA and CDR2 is YSYEKL. Trimming removed 0 bases from V and 5 bases from J, with 25 bases in between. CDR3 bases: TGCGCCAGCAGCCAAGATTTAGGAGATCGATTAAGGGCGGGTGAGACCCAGTACTTC. This gives the protein CASSQDLGDRLRAGETQYF.

The chain is built from TRBV6-1 and TRBJ2-3, with D perhaps matching TRBD1 (5 bases). The CDR3 has 12 residues. The germline V gene has CDR1 MNHNS and CDR2 SASEGT. Trimming shortened V by 11 bases and J by 6 bases, and 15 bases separated the two germline ends. The CDR3 nucleotides read TGTGCCGTGCAGGGCGCCGGGGATACGCAGTATTTT. Protein product: CAVQGAGDTQYF.

V and J are TRBV4-1 and TRBJ2-3; 12 bases fit TRBD2. Germline V gives CDR1 MGHRA, CDR2 YSYEKL. The CDR3 loop spans 19 amino acids. V was pared by 4 bases and J by 0 bases, with 11 bases of the junction left unmatched. In DNA, the CDR3 is TGCGCCAGCAGCCCAGCCAGACTAGCGGGGGCGCTTAGCACAGATACGCAGTATTTT. This translates into CASSPARLAGALSTDTQYF.

The rearrangement links TRBV30 to TRBJ2-7; 7 bases line up with TRBD1. This CDR3 region has 12 residues. Per the germline V gene, CDR1 is GTSNPN and CDR2 is SVGIG (reference sequence). J gave up 2 bases and V 6 bases, and 4 bases lay outside the gene matches. The CDR3 loop reads CACGQGAYEQYF. For the CDR3, the DNA is TGTGCCTGCGGGCAGGGGGCCTACGAGCAGTACTTC.

The genes are TRBV7-2 and TRBJ1-1, with 7 positions matching TRBD1. Germline CDR1 is SGHTA and CDR2 is FQGNSA. The J segment lost 5 bases and the V segment lost 5 bases, leaving 17 bases of the junction unmatched. The CDR3 runs 17 residues. The chain's CDR3 is CASSLRQITGDGTEAFF. Written as DNA, the CDR3 is TGTGCCAGCAGCCTCCGCCAAATCACAGGGGATGGTACTGAAGCTTTCTTT. The full variable domain, completed using reference TRBV7-2 and TRBJ1-1, is GAGVSQSPSNKVTEKGKDVELRCDPISGHTALYWYRQSLGQGLEFLIYFQGNSAPDKSGLPSDRFSAERTGGSVSTLTIQRTQQEDSAVYLCASSLRQITGDGTEAFFGQGTRLTVV.

The chain couples TRBV6-1 to TRBJ1-3, with D tentatively TRBD1 (6 bases). The V end was cut by 9 bases, the J end by 0 bases, with 15 bases between. Germline V gene lookup returns CDR1 MNHNS and CDR2 SASEGT. This CDR3 region has 15 residues. The CDR3 DNA sequence: TGTGCCAGTGGACAGTCGGTATACTCTGGAAACACCATATATTTT. Protein sequence: CASGQSVYSGNTIYF.

The V call is TRBV11-2, the J call TRBJ2-1; weak D call: TRBD2 (5 bases). The CDR3 has 14 amino acids. Trimming took 5 bases from V and 8 from J, leaving 16 bases between them. Germline-derived CDR1 and CDR2 are SGHAT and FQNNGV. CDR3 amino acids: CASSRLEARDEQFF. For the CDR3, the DNA is TGTGCCAGCAGCCGGTTGGAGGCTAGGGATGAGCAGTTCTTC.

This clone was detected a few times. The CDR3 DNA reads as TGTGCCAGCAGCTTAGTGGGCTCTGATACGCAGTATTTT. It yields the protein CASSLVGSDTQYF. The rearrangement links TRBV7-3 to TRBJ2-3, with D uncertain. The CDR3 extends over 13 amino acids. Germline lookup yields CDR1 SGHTA and CDR2 FQGTGA. V was shortened by 2 bases and J by 6 bases, with 9 bases between the two germline ends.

The chain uses TRBV7-2 and TRBJ2-7, with a weak D call TRBD1 (6 bases). Per germline, CDR1 SGHTA and CDR2 FQGNSA. This CDR3 is built from 14 residues. V was shortened by 3 bases and J by 0 bases, with 9 bases between the two germline ends. CDR3 amino acids: CASSLTGLSYEQYF. In DNA, the CDR3 is TGTGCCAGCAGCTTGACAGGTCTCTCCTACGAGCAGTACTTC. The variable domain in full, completed from reference TRBV7-2 and TRBJ2-7, reads GAGVSQSPSNKVTEKGKDVELRCDPISGHTALYWYRQSLGQGLEFLIYFQGNSAPDKSGLPSDRFSAERTGGSVSTLTIQRTQQEDSAVYLCASSLTGLSYEQYFGPGTRLTVT.

The genes are TRBV4-1 and TRBJ1-5; D unresolved. Germline assignment: CDR1 MGHRA and CDR2 YSYEKL. Trimming pared 1 base from V and 6 bases from J, leaving 7 bases between. The CDR3 consists of 13 residues. The CDR3 DNA reads as TGCGCCAGCAGCCAAGTGTGGAGTCAGCCCCAGCATTTT. Translation: CASSQVWSQPQHF.

DNA of the CDR3: TGCAGTGTATCCACTTCCTATGGCTACACCTTC. Its translation: CSVSTSYGYTF. The chain is built from TRBV20-1 and TRBJ1-2, with D hard to call. Germline CDR1 DFQATT, CDR2 SNEGSKA (reference sequence). Trimming removed 7 bases at V and 4 bases at J, with 10 bases between. CDR3 size: 11 residues.

J is TRBJ2-5 and V is TRBV9, with 13 bases lining up with TRBD2. Looked up from germline, CDR1 is SGDLS and CDR2 is YYNGEE. V was pared by 3 bases and J by 2 bases, with 7 bases of the junction left unmatched. The CDR3 has 17 amino acids. The CDR3 nucleotides read TGTGCCAGCAGCGAGACTAGCGGGGGGCCCCTACAAGAGACCCAGTACTTC. The encoded protein is CASSETSGGPLQETQYF. Based on the CDR3 plus reference TRBV9 and TRBJ2-5, the full variable domain is DSGVTQTPKHLITATGQRVTLRCSPRSGDLSVYWYQQSLDQGLQFLIQYYNGEERAKGNILERFSAQQFPDLHSELNLSSLELGDSALYFCASSETSGGPLQETQYFGPGTRLLVL.

The chain joins TRBV30 to TRBJ2-4; D might be TRBD1 (6 bases). CDR1 is GTSNPN, CDR2 SVGIG, per germline (reference sequence). With 0 bases removed from V and 4 bases from J, the gap between germline ends came to 13 bases. The CDR3 is made up of 15 amino acids. The CDR3, as DNA: TGTGCCTGGAGTGTAACAGGGTCCAGAAAAAACATTCAGTACTTC. It translates to CAWSVTGSRKNIQYF.

This chain links TRBV7-9 with TRBJ1-2; the D is unclear. Per the germline V gene, CDR1 is SEHNR and CDR2 is FQNEAQ (reference sequence). This CDR3 has 13 residues. V was clipped by 8 bases and J by 5 bases, with 15 bases between them. CDR3 DNA sequence: TGTGCCAGCTTTGGTCCGGGTTCTTATGGCTACACCTTC. This encodes CASFGPGSYGYTF. Full variable domain (missing parts from reference TRBV7-9 and TRBJ1-2): DTGVSQNPRHKITKRGQNVTFRCDPISEHNRLYWYRQTLGQGPEFLTYFQNEAQLEKSRLLSDRFSAERPKGSFSTLEIQRTEQGDSAMYLCASFGPGSYGYTFGSGTRLTVV.

Notes on this clone: Different DNA sequences within this sample yield the same CDR3. This rearrangement joins TRBV29-1 to TRBJ1-2; D unclear. The CDR3 loop spans 11 amino acids. V was cut by 2 bases and J by 2 bases, with 3 bases left in between. Germline CDR1 reads SQVTM; CDR2 reads ANQGSEA. The CDR3 nucleotides are TGCAGCGTTGAACAGAACTATGGCTACACCTTC. Its translation: CSVEQNYGYTF.

The gene calls are TRBV7-9 and TRBJ1-1, with TRBD1 identical over 7 bases. Per the germline V gene, CDR1 is SEHNR and CDR2 is FQNEAQ (reference sequence). V dropped 3 bases and J dropped 1; count of bases not matched to a gene: 2. The CDR3 loop spans 14 amino acids. The CDR3 DNA sequence: TGTGCCAGCAGCTTGGGGACAGAGAACACTGAAGCTTTCTTT. It codes for CASSLGTENTEAFF.